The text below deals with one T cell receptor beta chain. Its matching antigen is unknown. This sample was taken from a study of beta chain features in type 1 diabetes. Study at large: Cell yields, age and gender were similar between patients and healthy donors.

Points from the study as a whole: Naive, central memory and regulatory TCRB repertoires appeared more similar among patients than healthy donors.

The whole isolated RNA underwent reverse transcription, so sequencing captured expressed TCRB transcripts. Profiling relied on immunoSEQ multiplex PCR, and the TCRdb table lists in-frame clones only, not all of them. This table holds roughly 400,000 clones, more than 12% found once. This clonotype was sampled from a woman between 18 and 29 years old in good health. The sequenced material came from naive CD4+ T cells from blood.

The CDR3: CATRFGTGAYEQYF. CDR3 nucleotide sequence: TGTGCCACCAGATTTGGGACAGGGGCCTACGAGCAGTACTTC. The chain employs TRBV27 and TRBJ2-7; TRBD1 agrees at 10 bases. In germline, CDR1 is MNHEY, CDR2 SMNVEV (reference sequence). The V and J ends lost 10 bases and 2 bases, in that order; junction bases with no gene match: 8. The CDR3 extends over 14 amino acids.